The present T cell receptor (beta chain) was sequenced within a study of blood T cell repertoires in COVID-19. Study background: From the United States, Italy and Spain came samples of acute and convalescent COVID-19. The analysed material was cDNA or gDNA that came from T cells, B-cell-depleted T cells, or PBMCs.

The CDR3 contains 14 residues. The ends lost 5 bases at V and 5 bases at J; junction bases unmatched: 8. The germline V gene has CDR1 SGHTA and CDR2 FQGNSA. This clone has just a few counts. As handled by the study authors: Nucleated cell counts were estimated from reference gene primer amplification. Assay used: immunoSEQ multiplex PCR; TCRdb lists only in-frame clones, some missing. V and J calls plus clone size are reproduced from that table; the DNA served to infer D and trimming. Among approximately 40,000 clones listed, 80% to 90% were seen once. The J gene is TRBJ2-7, the V gene TRBV7-2, with 8 nucleotides matching TRBD1. The sample comprised peripheral blood. The receptor was derived from a human donor in a cohort sampled during active COVID-19. The chain's CDR3 is CASSPRTGSDEQYF. The CDR3 nucleotides are TGTGCCAGCAGCCCCCGGACAGGGTCGGACGAGCAGTACTTC.